These 8 T cell receptor beta chains were sequenced from one sample in a study of yellow fever vaccine responses in identical twins. Each CDR3 protein is one row after TCRdb ran MiXCR on the RT-PCR reads. There are around 15,000 distinct CDR3 sequences in the sample; roughly 85% occur only once, and 1.8% lies in the top ten. The source material was T cells from blood (PBMCs), unsorted or a sorted subset (not recorded which), sampled before or after yellow fever vaccination (not recorded which). Receptors were obtained from a young woman who received the yellow fever vaccine.

The chain couples TRBV9 to TRBJ2-3; no definite D call. This CDR3 region has 13 residues. V gave up 9 bases and J gave up 1 base, with 12 bases separating them. Per germline, CDR1 SGDLS and CDR2 YYNGEE. DNA of the CDR3: TGTGCCACCTCTGCGTGGGGCACAGATACGCAGTATTTT. Translating it yields CATSAWGTDTQYF. Together with reference TRBV9 and TRBJ2-3, the CDR3 gives the full variable domain: DSGVTQTPKHLITATGQRVTLRCSPRSGDLSVYWYQQSLDQGLQFLIQYYNGEERAKGNILERFSAQQFPDLHSELNLSSLELGDSALYFCATSAWGTDTQYFGPGTRLTVL.

The rearrangement links TRBV18 to TRBJ2-3; 12 nucleotides agree with TRBD1. Unmatched junction bases numbered 5, after V lost 8 bases and J lost 5 bases. The CDR3 sequence is 14 residues long. The germline V gene has CDR1 KGHSH and CDR2 LQKENI. CDR3 coding DNA: TGTGCCAGCAACCGGGACAGGGGGCAAGATACGCAGTATTTT. It is translated as CASNRDRGQDTQYF.

The chain is built from TRBV18 and TRBJ2-1; 8 bases fit TRBD2. CDR1 is KGHSH and CDR2 is LQKENI in the germline V gene. With 4 bases clipped from V and 5 bases from J, the junction kept 10 bases outside the gene matches. CDR3 length: 16 amino acids. CDR3 protein: CASSRTITAGDNEQFF. CDR3 coding DNA: TGTGCCAGCTCACGAACCATTACAGCGGGGGACAATGAGCAGTTCTTC. Full variable domain (remainder filled in from reference TRBV18 and TRBJ2-1): NAGVMQNPRHLVRRRGQEARLRCSPMKGHSHVYWYRQLPEEGLKFMVYLQKENIIDESGMPKERFSAEFPKEGPSILRIQQVVRGDSAAYFCASSRTITAGDNEQFFGPGTRLTVL.

This clonotype was counted only a few times. The chain uses TRBV23-1 and TRBJ1-2; the D gene is possibly TRBD1 (5 bases). TRBV23-1 is an ORF for which the function is uncertain. CDR3 length: 13 amino acids. The V end was cut by 4 bases, the J end by 4 bases, with 10 bases between. CDR3 in DNA: TGCGCCAGCAGTCTCGTCCAGGGCTATGGCTACACCTTC. This encodes CASSLVQGYGYTF.

The chain combines TRBV23-1 with TRBJ2-5, with D perhaps being TRBD1 or TRBD2 (5 bases each). TRBV23-1 is an open reading frame whose function is uncertain. Trimming cost V 1 base and J 5 bases, with 14 bases left between them. The CDR3 length is 15 residues. Written as DNA, the CDR3 is TGCGCCAGCAGTCAATTTAAGGGACGTGGGGAGACCCAGTACTTC. It codes for CASSQFKGRGETQYF.

As concerns this clonotype: Because the CDR3's place on the DNA is in doubt, the DNA is left out and the CDR3 is given as listed by TCRdb. The chain joins TRBV23-1 to TRBJ1-4; TRBD1 reflects the table's D call only, with no check against the DNA. TRBV23-1 carries the ORF label, with uncertain function. The CDR3 has 12 amino acids, counting both end residues. The CDR3 sequence is CASNREMKNCFF.

V and J are TRBV5-1 and TRBJ2-5; TRBD1 aligns across 10 bases. The CDR3 contains 14 residues. CDR1 and CDR2 (germline): SGHRS, YFSETQ. V gave up 5 bases and J gave up 5 bases; unmatched junction bases: 6. CDR3 loop: CASRRDRGGETQYF. CDR3 DNA: TGCGCCAGCAGACGGGACAGGGGCGGGGAGACCCAGTACTTC.

A remark on this clonotype: A read error may account for a junction end that differs from germline. The J gene is TRBJ2-2, the V gene TRBV24-1; 8 bases line up with TRBD1. The CDR3 contains 14 residues. The germline V gene encodes CDR1 KGHDR and CDR2 SFDVKD. The CDR3, as DNA: TGTGCTACCAGGGACAGGCTTAACACCGGGGAGCTGTTTTTT. It encodes CATRDRLNTGELFF.